This passage covers 14 T cell receptor beta chains from one sample sequenced in a study of blood T cell repertoires in COVID-19. Clones were sequenced by immunoSEQ multiplex PCR, and TCRdb holds only the in-frame ones, with some missing. The sample carries about 380,000 clones, more than 70% recorded once. Sequenced material: PBMCs or T cells enriched from blood (not recorded which). The receptors were sampled from a woman between 18 and 30 years old who had recovered from COVID-19.

This clone has a handful of counts. This chain joins TRBV12-3 or TRBV12-4 and TRBJ1-4; D is unclear. Trimming took 2 bases from V and 5 from J, leaving 6 bases between them. This CDR3 has 13 amino acids. The CDR3 region is CASSLQRNEKLFF. The CDR3 DNA is TGTGCCAGCAGTTTACAACGGAATGAAAAACTGTTTTTT.

Concerning this clone itself: Additional DNA sequences in this sample encode the identical CDR3. The rearrangement links TRBV11-2 to TRBJ2-7; 7 nucleotides match TRBD1. V lost 5 bases and J lost 2; bases outside the gene matches: 3. Germline V gene lookup returns CDR1 SGHAT and CDR2 FQNNGV. The CDR3 is 13 amino acids. In nucleotides, the CDR3 is TGTGCCAGCAGCCTGGGGACAGCCTACGAGCAGTACTTC. Amino acid sequence: CASSLGTAYEQYF.

The gene calls are TRBV19 and TRBJ1-5, with a tentative D call TRBD1 (5 bases). CDR3 length: 17 amino acids. From germline, CDR1 is LNHDA and CDR2 SQIVND (reference sequence). Trimming took off 1 base at V and 0 bases at J, with 13 bases between the two ends. The CDR3 DNA reads TGTGCCAGTAGTATAGGGCATTTGGGGGGTAGCAATCAGCCCCAGCATTTT. The encoded protein is CASSIGHLGGSNQPQHF.

The gene calls are TRBV29-1 and TRBJ2-5; 12 nucleotides line up with TRBD2. J gave up 0 bases and V 1 base, and 3 bases lay outside the gene matches. The germline gives CDR1 SQVTM, CDR2 ANQGSEA. This CDR3 is built from 16 residues. The CDR3 DNA is TGCAGCGTTGAAGGGCTAGCGGGGGGGAACCAAGAGACCCAGTACTTC. Translating it yields CSVEGLAGGNQETQYF.

The gene calls are TRBV11-2 and TRBJ2-7; D call uncertain. V lost 5 bases to trimming and J lost 3 bases, with 11 bases between them. The CDR3 has 13 amino acids. In germline, CDR1 is SGHAT, CDR2 FQNNGV. As DNA, the CDR3 is TGTGCCAGCAGCAGCGACTTGGTCTACGAGCAGTACTTC. This translates into CASSSDLVYEQYF.

The chain employs TRBV19 and TRBJ2-7, with D possibly TRBD1 on 7 matching bases. The V gene lost 6 bases and the J gene lost 1 base, with 13 bases spanning the gap. The CDR3 is made up of 14 amino acids. Looked up from germline, CDR1 is LNHDA and CDR2 is SQIVND (reference sequence). CDR3 DNA: TGTGCCAGTAGGGAGGGACAGCCATCCTACGAGCAGTACTTC. Translated, it gives CASREGQPSYEQYF.

The CDR3 nucleotides are TGTGCCAGCAGCTCACAGGGGACTAATGAGCAGTTCTTC. This codes for CASSSQGTNEQFF. V usage is TRBV11-3 and J usage is TRBJ2-1; D perhaps matches TRBD1 (7 bases). Trimming cost V 4 bases and J 7 bases, with 11 bases left between them. Germline CDR1 reads SGHNT; CDR2 reads YENEEA. There are 13 residues in the CDR3.

This rearrangement joins TRBV29-1 to TRBJ2-2; 9 nucleotides agree with TRBD1. V gave up 7 bases and J gave up 6 bases; unmatched junction bases: 6. The CDR3 has 13 amino acids. Germline lookup yields CDR1 SQVTM and CDR2 ANQGSEA. The CDR3, as DNA: TGCAGCGCCCGGGACAGGGAGGCCGGGGAGCTGTTTTTT. This codes for CSARDREAGELFF.

The chain has TRBV5-1 and TRBJ2-7, with TRBD1 matching 7 bases. V trimming: 0 bases; J trimming: 2 bases; junction bases outside the gene matches: 5. The CDR3 is made up of 15 amino acids. Looked up from germline, CDR1 is SGHRS and CDR2 is YFSETQ. CDR3 coding DNA: TGCGCCAGCAGCTTGGCACCCGGGACAGCCTACGAGCAGTACTTC. It translates to CASSLAPGTAYEQYF.

This chain uses TRBV19 with TRBJ2-3, with 7 bases that match TRBD2. The CDR3 is 13 amino acids. The J segment lost 2 bases and the V segment lost 8 bases, leaving 4 bases of the junction unmatched. Germline lookup yields CDR1 LNHDA and CDR2 SQIVND (reference sequence). The CDR3 is CASGRVNTDTQYF. The CDR3 coding sequence is TGTGCCAGTGGGAGGGTAAACACAGATACGCAGTATTTT.

The gene calls are TRBV24-1 and TRBJ2-1, with D perhaps matching TRBD1 (5 bases). The CDR3 contains 15 residues. The germline gives CDR1 KGHDR, CDR2 SFDVKD. Trimming stripped 6 bases from V and 2 bases from J, with 13 bases between. CDR3 nucleotide sequence: TGTGCCACCAGTCCCCGGCAGGGAACCTACAATGAGCAGTTCTTC. Encoded protein: CATSPRQGTYNEQFF.

This rearrangement joins TRBV20-1 to TRBJ2-7; D unclear. This CDR3 spans 11 amino acids. Trimming took 3 bases from V and 6 from J, leaving 9 bases between them. The germline V gene has CDR1 DFQATT and CDR2 SNEGSKA (reference sequence). CDR3 nucleotides: TGCAGTGCTAGTCAGAGCGCCGAGCAGTACTTC. The encoded protein is CSASQSAEQYF.

This chain links TRBV2 with TRBJ2-7; 8 bases agree with TRBD1. CDR1 SNHLY and CDR2 FYNNEI come from the germline V gene. This CDR3 contains 14 residues. The trim removed 2 bases at V and 4 bases at J, leaving 4 bases unmatched. The chain's CDR3 is CASSEQGAFYEQYF. The CDR3 region has the DNA TGTGCCAGCAGTGAACAGGGGGCGTTTTACGAGCAGTACTTC.

The gene calls are TRBV5-1 and TRBJ2-5, with a possible D match to TRBD1 (6 bases). The CDR3 extends over 17 amino acids. Trimming stripped 1 base from V and 1 base from J, with 17 bases between. Germline CDR1 reads SGHRS; CDR2 reads YFSETQ. Written as DNA, the CDR3 is TGCGCCAGCAGCTTGTCTTTAAGGGTAGGGGGCCAAGAGACCCAGTACTTC. Its translation is CASSLSLRVGGQETQYF. Based on the CDR3 plus reference TRBV5-1 and TRBJ2-5, the full variable domain is KAGVTQTPRYLIKTRGQQVTLSCSPISGHRSVSWYQQTPGQGLQFLFEYFSETQRNKGNFPGRFSGRQFSNSRSEMNVSTLELGDSALYLCASSLSLRVGGQETQYFGPGTRLLVL.